Below, one T cell receptor (beta chain) is given with its context. Repertoires were generated with immunoSEQ multiplex PCR, while TCRdb's copy carries only in-frame clones and drops some. The sample contains 95,000 to 150,000 clones, approximately 90% of which appear only once. Germline assignment: CDR1 SGHRS and CDR2 YFSETQ. The V gene end was trimmed by 3 bases and the J gene end by 3 bases; junction bases not matched to a gene: 6. The CDR3 is made up of 16 amino acids. This record comes from a study of blood T cell repertoires in COVID-19. Background on the study: The samples span acute and convalescent COVID-19 from the United States, Italy and Spain.

Sequencing used peripheral blood. The receptor was derived from a woman older than 75 with acute or convalescent COVID-19. This chain connects TRBV5-1 to TRBJ2-1, with 10 bases matching TRBD2. The CDR3 region has the DNA TGCGCCAGCAGCTGGGGAACTAGCGGGAACTACAATGAGCAGTTCTTC. Amino acids: CASSWGTSGNYNEQFF.